This T cell receptor beta chain was sequenced in a study of shared clonotypes between healthy human individuals. The study, taken as a whole, reports: Clonotypes that were shared across a few donors made up around 5% of naive CD4 clonotypes. The rarefaction results pointed to incomplete sorted-subset sequencing despite large depth. All-four-donor shared clonotypes had higher generation probabilities than non-shared clonotypes did.

The naive CD8 fraction comprised CD45RO-negative cells positively selected for CCR7 and excluded terminally differentiated effector memory CD45RA+ cells. Caucasian adults residing in Nashville, Tennessee made up all the donors. Regarding this clone: Antigen specificity is unknown.

Assay used: immunoSEQ multiplex PCR; TCRdb lists only in-frame clones, some missing. This table holds some 1,900,000 clones, about 95% found once. V lost 0 bases and J lost 0, with 9 bases in between. CDR3 length: 15 amino acids. The germline V gene has CDR1 SGHRS and CDR2 YFSETQ. The sequence derives from a man between 18 and 29 years old in good health. The chain links TRBV5-1 to TRBJ2-5; D call uncertain. The specimen sequenced was naive CD8+ T cells sorted from blood. The chain's CDR3 is CASSLAGRYQETQYF. CDR3 nucleotide sequence: TGCGCCAGCAGCTTGGCCGGACGGTACCAAGAGACCCAGTACTTC.